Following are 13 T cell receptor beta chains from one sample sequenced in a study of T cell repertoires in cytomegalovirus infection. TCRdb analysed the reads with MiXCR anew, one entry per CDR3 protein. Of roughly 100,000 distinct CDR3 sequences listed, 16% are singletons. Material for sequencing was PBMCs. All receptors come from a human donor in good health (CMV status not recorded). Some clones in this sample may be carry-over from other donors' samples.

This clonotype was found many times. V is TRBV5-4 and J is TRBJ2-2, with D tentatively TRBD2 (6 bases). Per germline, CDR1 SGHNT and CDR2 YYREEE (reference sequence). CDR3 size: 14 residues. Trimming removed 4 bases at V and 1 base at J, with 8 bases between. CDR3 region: CASSPGGNTGELFF. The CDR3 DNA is TGTGCCAGCAGCCCCGGGGGGAACACCGGGGAGCTGTTTTTT.

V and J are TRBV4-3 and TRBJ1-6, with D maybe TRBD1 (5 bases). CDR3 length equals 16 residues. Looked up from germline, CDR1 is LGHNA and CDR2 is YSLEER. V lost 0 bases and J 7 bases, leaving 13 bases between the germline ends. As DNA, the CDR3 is TGCGCCAGCAGCCAAGATAGCCACGGGGGGAATTCACCCCTCCACTTT. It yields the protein CASSQDSHGGNSPLHF.

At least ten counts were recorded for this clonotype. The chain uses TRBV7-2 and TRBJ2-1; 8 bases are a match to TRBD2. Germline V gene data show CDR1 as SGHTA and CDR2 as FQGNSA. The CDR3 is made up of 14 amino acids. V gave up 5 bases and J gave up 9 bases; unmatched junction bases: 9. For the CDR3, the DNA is TGTGCCAGCAGCATACCGGGACTAGTCATTGAGCAGTTCTTC. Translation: CASSIPGLVIEQFF.

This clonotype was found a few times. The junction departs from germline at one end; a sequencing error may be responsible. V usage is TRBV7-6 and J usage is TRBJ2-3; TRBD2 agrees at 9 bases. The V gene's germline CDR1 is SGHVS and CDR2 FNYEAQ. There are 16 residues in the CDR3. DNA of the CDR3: TGTGCTAGCAGCGATATCTCTAGCGGGGGCACAGATACGCAGTATTTT. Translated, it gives CASSDISSGGTDTQYF.

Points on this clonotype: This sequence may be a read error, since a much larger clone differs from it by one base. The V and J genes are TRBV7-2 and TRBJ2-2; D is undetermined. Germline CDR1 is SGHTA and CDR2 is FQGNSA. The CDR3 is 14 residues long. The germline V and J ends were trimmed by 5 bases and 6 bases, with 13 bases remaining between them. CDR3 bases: TGTGCCAGCAGCCCCTTATCGACCCCCGGGGAGCTGTTTTTT. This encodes CASSPLSTPGELFF.

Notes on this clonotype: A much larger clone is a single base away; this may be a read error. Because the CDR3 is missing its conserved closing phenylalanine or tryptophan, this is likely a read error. For the CDR3, the DNA is TGTGCCACCGGGAAGGGACAGGGGAAGAGGAGAACAACTAATGAAAAACTGTTTTTA. This translates into CATGKGQGKRRTTNEKLFL. This rearrangement joins TRBV10-3 to TRBJ1-4; 10 positions match TRBD1. Trimming at V came to 10 bases and at J to 0 bases, leaving 17 bases not matched to a gene. CDR3 length: 19 residues. Germline assignment: CDR1 ENHRY and CDR2 SYGVKD.

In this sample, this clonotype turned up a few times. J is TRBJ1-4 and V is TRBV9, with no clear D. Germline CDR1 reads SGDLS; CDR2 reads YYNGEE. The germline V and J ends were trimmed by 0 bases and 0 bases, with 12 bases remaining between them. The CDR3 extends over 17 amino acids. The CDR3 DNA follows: TGTGCCAGCAGCGTAGCCGGCGGCGCTACAACTAATGAAAAACTGTTTTTT. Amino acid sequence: CASSVAGGATTNEKLFF.

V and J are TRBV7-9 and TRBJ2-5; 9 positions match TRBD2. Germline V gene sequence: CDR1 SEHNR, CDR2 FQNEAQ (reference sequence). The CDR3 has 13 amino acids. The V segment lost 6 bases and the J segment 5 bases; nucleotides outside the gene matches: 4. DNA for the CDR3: TGTGCCAGCAGGAGGAGCGGGGGGGAGACCCAGTACTTC. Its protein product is CASRRSGGETQYF. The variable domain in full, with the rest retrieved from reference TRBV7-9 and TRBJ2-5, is DTGVSQNPRHKITKRGQNVTFRCDPISEHNRLYWYRQTLGQGPEFLTYFQNEAQLEKSRLLSDRFSAERPKGSFSTLEIQRTEQGDSAMYLCASRRSGGETQYFGPGTRLLVL.

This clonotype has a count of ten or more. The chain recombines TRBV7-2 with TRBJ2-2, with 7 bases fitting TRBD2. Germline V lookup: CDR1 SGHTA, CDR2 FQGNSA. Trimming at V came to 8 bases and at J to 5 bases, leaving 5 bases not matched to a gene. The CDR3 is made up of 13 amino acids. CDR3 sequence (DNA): TGTGCCAGCCGGGGGGTGCGAACCGGGGAGCTGTTTTTT. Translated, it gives CASRGVRTGELFF.

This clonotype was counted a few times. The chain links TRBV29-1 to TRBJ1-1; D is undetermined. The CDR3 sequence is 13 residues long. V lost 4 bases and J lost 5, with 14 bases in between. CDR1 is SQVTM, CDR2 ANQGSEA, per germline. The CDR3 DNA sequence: TGCAGCGTTGGGGGAGGGATGAGGACTGAAGCTTTCTTT. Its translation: CSVGGGMRTEAFF.

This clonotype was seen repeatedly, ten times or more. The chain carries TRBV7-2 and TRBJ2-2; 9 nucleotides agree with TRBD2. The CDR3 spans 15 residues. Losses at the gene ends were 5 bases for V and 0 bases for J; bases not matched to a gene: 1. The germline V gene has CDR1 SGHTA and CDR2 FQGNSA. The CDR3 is CASSRGGANTGELFF. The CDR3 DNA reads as TGTGCCAGCAGCCGCGGGGGGGCGAACACCGGGGAGCTGTTTTTT.

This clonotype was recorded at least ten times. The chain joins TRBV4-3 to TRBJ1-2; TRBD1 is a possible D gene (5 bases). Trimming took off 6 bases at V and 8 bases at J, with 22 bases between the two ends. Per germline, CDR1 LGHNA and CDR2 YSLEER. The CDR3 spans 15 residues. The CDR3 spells CASSSQALGTGGYTF. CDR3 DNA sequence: TGCGCCAGCAGTTCTCAGGCATTGGGGACTGGGGGCTACACCTTC.

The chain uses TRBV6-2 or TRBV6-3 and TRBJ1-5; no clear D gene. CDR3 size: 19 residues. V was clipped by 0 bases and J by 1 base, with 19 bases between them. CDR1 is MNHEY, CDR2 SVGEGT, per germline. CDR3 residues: CASSYSKSPGAPSNQPQHF. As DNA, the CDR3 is TGTGCCAGCAGTTACTCGAAGAGCCCAGGAGCACCGAGCAATCAGCCCCAGCATTTT.